Sequencing of this TCR beta chain was carried out in a study of blood T cell repertoires in COVID-19. Study overall: Both acute and convalescent COVID-19 samples were obtained from the United States, Italy and Spain.

Recruitment covered under 25 US areas and drew participants whose ages spanned about 18 to 95 years. As originally analysed: Reference gene primer amplification yielded estimated nucleated cell counts. Here immunoSEQ multiplex PCR was the method, and the copy in TCRdb shows in-frame clones only, minus some. That table supplies the V and J calls and clone size; D and trimming were determined from the DNA. The data hold hundreds of thousands of clones, with 85% observed a single time. There are 15 residues in the CDR3. Germline V gene lookup returns CDR1 SNHLY and CDR2 FYNNEI. Losses at the gene ends were 6 bases for V and 4 bases for J; bases not matched to a gene: 9.

Input material: PBMCs or T cells enriched from blood (not recorded which). This receptor was obtained from a man aged 35-49 years who had recovered from COVID-19. The V gene is TRBV2, the J gene TRBJ2-5, with TRBD2 matching over 9 bases. Here the CDR3 reads CASSSGGGALETQYF. Here the CDR3 DNA reads TGTGCCAGCAGCTCGGGCGGGGGGGCACTAGAGACCCAGTACTTC.